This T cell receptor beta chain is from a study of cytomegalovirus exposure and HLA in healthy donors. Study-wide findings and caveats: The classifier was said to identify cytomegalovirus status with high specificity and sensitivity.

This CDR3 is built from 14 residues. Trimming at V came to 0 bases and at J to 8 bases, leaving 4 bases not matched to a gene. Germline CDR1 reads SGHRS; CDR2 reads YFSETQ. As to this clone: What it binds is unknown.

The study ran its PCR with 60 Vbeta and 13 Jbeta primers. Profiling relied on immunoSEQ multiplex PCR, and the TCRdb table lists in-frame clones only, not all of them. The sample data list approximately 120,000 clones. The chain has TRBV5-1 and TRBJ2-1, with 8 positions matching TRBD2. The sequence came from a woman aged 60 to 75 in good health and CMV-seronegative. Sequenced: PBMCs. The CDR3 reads CASSLEAGRDEQFF. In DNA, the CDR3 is TGCGCCAGCAGCTTGGAAGCCGGGAGGGATGAGCAGTTCTTC. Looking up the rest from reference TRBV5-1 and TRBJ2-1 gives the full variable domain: KAGVTQTPRYLIKTRGQQVTLSCSPISGHRSVSWYQQTPGQGLQFLFEYFSETQRNKGNFPGRFSGRQFSNSRSEMNVSTLELGDSALYLCASSLEAGRDEQFFGPGTRLTVL.